This T cell receptor (beta chain) came from a study of identical twins. Findings and caveats of the study: Excess sharing by twins proved weaker in beta out-of-frame sequences. These conclusions were based on statistical analysis (cross-sectional, not following the same donors). In cord blood, abundant beta clonotypes had fewer insertions; memory showed no trend.

On this clonotype itself: Its target is not known. A read error is likely, as this CDR3 ends without the conserved phenylalanine or tryptophan.

Trimming removed 4 bases at V and 1 base at J, with 17 bases between. The CDR3 contains 16 residues. In germline, CDR1 is SGHRS, CDR2 YFSETQ. TCRdb ran MiXCR on the 5' RACE reads and lists one entry per CDR3 protein. The sample carries 540,000 or so distinct CDR3 sequences, about 22% recorded once. The same data also went into a second study, on yellow fever vaccine responses in identical twins. This second study notes: Twins reportedly appeared to share part of their vaccine T cell response while keeping part individual.

The sample taken for sequencing was CD4+ T cells sorted from blood. The sequence derives from a woman between 18 and 29 years old in good health. This chain joins TRBV5-1 and TRBJ2-5, with D unresolved. The CDR3 loop is CASSVGFMGSQETQYL. Written as DNA, the CDR3 is TGCGCCAGCAGCGTTGGCTTCATGGGATCCCAAGAGACCCAGTACCTC.